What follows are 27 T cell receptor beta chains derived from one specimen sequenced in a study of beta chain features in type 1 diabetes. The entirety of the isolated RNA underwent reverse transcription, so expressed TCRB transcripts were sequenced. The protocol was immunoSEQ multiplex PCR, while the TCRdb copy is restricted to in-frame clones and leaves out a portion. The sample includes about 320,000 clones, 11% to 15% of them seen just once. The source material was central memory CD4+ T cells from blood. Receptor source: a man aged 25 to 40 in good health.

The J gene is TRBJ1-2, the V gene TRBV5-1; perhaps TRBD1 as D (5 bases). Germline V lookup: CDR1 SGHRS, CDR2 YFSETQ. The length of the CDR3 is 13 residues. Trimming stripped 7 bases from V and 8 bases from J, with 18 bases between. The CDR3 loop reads CASATSRAWGYTF. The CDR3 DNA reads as TGCGCCAGCGCGACCAGCAGGGCCTGGGGCTACACCTTC.

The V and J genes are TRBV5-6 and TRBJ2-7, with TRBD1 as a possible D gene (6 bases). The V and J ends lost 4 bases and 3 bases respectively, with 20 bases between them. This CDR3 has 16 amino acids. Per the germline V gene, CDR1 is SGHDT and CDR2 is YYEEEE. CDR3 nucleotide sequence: TGTGCCAGCAGCCTAGTAACCGGGACACTATACTACGAGCAGTACTTC. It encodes CASSLVTGTLYYEQYF. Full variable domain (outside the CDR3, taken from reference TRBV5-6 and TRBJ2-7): DAGVTQSPTHLIKTRGQQVTLRCSPKSGHDTVSWYQQALGQGPQFIFQYYEEEERQRGNFPDRFSGHQFPNYSSELNVNALLLGDSALYLCASSLVTGTLYYEQYFGPGTRLTVT.

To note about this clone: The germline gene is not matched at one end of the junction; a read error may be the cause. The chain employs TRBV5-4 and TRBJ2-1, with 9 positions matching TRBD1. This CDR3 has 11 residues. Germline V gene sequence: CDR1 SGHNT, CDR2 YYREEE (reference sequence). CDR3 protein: CASSPGDRGVF. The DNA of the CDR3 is TGTGCCAGCAGCCCAGGAGACAGGGGGGTCTTC.

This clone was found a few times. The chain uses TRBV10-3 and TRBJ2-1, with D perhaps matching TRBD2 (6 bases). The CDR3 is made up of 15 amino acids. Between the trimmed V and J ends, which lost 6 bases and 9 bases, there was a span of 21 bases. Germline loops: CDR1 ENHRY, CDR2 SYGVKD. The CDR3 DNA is TGTGCCATCAGAGGGGAAGGGCAGGGAGGAGGTGAGCAGTTCTTC. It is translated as CAIRGEGQGGGEQFF.

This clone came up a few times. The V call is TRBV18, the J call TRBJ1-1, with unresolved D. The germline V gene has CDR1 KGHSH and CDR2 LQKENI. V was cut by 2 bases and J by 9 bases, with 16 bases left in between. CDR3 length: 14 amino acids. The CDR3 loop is CASSPGGQDEKAFF. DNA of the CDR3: TGTGCCAGCTCACCAGGCGGCCAGGATGAGAAAGCTTTCTTT.

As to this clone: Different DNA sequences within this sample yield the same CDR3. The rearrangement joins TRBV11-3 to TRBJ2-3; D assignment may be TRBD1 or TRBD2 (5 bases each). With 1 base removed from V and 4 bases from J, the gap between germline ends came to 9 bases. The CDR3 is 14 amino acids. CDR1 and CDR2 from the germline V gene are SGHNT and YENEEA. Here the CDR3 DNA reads TGTGCCAGCAGCTTAGGAGGGGTGGCAGATACGCAGTATTTT. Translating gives CASSLGGVADTQYF.

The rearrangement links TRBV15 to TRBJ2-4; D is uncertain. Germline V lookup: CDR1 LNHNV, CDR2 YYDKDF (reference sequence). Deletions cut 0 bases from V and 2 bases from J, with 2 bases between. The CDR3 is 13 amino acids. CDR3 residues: CATSRDPKNIQYF. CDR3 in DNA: TGTGCCACCAGCAGAGATCCCAAAAACATTCAGTACTTC.

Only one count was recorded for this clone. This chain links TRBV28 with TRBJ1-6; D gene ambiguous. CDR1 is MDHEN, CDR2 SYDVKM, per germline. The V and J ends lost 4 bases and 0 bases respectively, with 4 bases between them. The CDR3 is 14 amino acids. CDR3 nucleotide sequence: TGTGCCAGCAGTTCCAGCTCCTATAATTCACCCCTCCACTTT. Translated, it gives CASSSSSYNSPLHF.

CDR3 loop: CSVEDPEGADTQYF. The CDR3 nucleotides are TGCAGCGTTGAAGATCCGGAGGGGGCAGATACGCAGTATTTT. This rearrangement joins TRBV29-1 to TRBJ2-3, with D tentatively TRBD1 or TRBD2 (6 bases each). The CDR3 extends over 14 amino acids. Germline CDR1 SQVTM, CDR2 ANQGSEA. V lost 0 bases and J 4 bases, leaving 11 bases between the germline ends.

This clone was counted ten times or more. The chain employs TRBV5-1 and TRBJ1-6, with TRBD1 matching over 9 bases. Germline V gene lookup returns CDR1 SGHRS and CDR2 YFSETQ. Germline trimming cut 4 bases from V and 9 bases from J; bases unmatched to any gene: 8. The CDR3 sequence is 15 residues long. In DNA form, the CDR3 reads TGCGCCAGCAGCCCCGGGGGGACAGGGCTTTCACCCCTCCACTTT. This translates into CASSPGGTGLSPLHF.

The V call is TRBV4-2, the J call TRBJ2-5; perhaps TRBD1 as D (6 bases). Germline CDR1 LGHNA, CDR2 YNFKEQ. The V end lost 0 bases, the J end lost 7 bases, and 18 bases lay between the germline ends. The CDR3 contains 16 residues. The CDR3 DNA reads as TGTGCCAGCAGCCAAGATTTGCAGGGGAGTAGGGTGACCCAGTACTTC. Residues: CASSQDLQGSRVTQYF.

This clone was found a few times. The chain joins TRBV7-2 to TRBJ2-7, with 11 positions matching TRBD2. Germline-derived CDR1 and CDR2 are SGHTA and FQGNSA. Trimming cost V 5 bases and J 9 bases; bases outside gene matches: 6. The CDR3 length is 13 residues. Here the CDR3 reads CASSISGGVTQYV. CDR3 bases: TGTGCCAGCAGCATTAGCGGGGGGGTGACGCAGTACGTC.

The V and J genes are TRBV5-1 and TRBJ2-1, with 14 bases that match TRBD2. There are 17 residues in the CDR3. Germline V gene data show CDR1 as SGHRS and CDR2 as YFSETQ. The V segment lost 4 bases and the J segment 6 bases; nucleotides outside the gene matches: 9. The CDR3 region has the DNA TGCGCCAGCAGCCCGACGTCCGGGACTAGCGGGGGCAATGAGCAGTTCTTC. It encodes CASSPTSGTSGGNEQFF.

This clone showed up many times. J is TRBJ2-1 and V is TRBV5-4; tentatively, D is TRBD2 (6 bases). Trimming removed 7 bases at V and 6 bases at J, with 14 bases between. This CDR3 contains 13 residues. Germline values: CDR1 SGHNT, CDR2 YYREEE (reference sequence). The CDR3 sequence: CASRTGVGNEQFF. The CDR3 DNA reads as TGTGCCAGCCGTACGGGGGTCGGCAATGAGCAGTTCTTC.

The CDR3 nucleotides read TGTGCCAGCAGCCCAGGCCCCCGCAGGGGGGGCGATGAGCAGTTCTTC. Its protein product is CASSPGPRRGGDEQFF. The gene calls are TRBV5-8 and TRBJ2-1, with D perhaps matching TRBD1 or TRBD2 (7 bases each). This CDR3 has 16 amino acids. The V gene lost 4 bases and the J gene lost 8 bases, with 22 bases spanning the gap. Germline lookup yields CDR1 SGHTS and CDR2 YDEGEE.

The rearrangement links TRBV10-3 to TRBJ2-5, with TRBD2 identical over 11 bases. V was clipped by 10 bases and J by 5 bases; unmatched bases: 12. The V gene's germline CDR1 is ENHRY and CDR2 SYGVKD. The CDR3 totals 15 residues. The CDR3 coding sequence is TGTGCCAGCAGGGATCTAGCGGGGGGCGTTGAGACCCAGTACTTC. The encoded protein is CASRDLAGGVETQYF.

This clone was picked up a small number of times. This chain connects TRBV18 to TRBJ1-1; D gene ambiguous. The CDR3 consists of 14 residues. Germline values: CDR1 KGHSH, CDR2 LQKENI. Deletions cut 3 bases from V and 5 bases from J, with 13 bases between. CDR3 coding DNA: TGTGCCAGCTCACCGAAGGGAAGGTTGACTGAAGCTTTCTTT. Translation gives CASSPKGRLTEAFF.

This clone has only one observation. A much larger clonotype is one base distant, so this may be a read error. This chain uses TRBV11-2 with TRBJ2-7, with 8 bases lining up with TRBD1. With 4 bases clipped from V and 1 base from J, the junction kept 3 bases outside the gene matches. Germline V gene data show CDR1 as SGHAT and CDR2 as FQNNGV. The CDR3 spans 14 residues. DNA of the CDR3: TGTGCCAGCAGCTCCGGGACAGGTTCCTACGAGCAGTACTTC. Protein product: CASSSGTGSYEQYF.

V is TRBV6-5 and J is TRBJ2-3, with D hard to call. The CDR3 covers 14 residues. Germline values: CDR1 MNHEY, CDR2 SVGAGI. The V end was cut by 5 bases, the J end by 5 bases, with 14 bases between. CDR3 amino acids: CASSTPRTGDTQYF. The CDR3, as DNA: TGTGCCAGCAGTACCCCCCGGACGGGAGATACGCAGTATTTT.

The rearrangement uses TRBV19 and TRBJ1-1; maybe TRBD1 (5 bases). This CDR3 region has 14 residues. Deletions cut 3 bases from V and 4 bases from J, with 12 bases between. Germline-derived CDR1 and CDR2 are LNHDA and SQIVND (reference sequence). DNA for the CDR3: TGTGCCAGTAGTATCCAGGGTCCTAGCACTGAAGCTTTCTTT. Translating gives CASSIQGPSTEAFF.

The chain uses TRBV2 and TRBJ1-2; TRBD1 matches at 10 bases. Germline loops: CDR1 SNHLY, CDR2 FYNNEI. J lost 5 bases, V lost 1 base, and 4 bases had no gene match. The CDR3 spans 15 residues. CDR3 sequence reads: CASSEEDRGLYGYTF. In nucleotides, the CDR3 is TGTGCCAGCAGTGAAGAGGACAGGGGGTTATATGGCTACACCTTC.

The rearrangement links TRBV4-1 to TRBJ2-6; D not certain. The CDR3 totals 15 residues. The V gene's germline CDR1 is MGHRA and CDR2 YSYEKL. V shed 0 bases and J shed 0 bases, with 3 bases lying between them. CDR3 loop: CASSQEGSGANVLTF. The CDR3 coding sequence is TGCGCCAGCAGCCAAGAGGGCTCTGGGGCCAACGTCCTGACTTTC.

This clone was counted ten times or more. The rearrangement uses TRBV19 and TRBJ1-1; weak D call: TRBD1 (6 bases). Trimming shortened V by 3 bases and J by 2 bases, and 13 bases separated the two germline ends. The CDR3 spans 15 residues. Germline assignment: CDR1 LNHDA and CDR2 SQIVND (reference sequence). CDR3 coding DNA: TGTGCCAGTAGTATTCATCCAGGGGTTAACACTGAAGCTTTCTTT. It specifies CASSIHPGVNTEAFF.

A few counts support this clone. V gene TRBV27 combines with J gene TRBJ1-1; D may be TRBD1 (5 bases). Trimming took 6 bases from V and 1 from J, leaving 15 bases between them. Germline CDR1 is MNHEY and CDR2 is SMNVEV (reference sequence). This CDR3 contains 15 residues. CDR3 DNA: TGTGCCAGCAGAGGGCGGGGGTACACGAACACTGAAGCTTTCTTT. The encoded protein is CASRGRGYTNTEAFF.

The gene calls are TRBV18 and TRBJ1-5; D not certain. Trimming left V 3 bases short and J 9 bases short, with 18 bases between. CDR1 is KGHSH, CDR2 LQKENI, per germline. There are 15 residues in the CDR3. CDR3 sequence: CASSPEVGPYGPQHF. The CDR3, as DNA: TGTGCCAGCTCACCGGAGGTAGGGCCGTACGGGCCCCAGCATTTT.

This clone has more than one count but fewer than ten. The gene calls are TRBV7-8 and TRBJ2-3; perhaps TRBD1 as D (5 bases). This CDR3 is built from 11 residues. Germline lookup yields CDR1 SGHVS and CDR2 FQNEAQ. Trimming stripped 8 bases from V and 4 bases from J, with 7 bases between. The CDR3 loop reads CASQGADTQYF. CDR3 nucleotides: TGTGCCAGCCAAGGGGCAGATACGCAGTATTTT.

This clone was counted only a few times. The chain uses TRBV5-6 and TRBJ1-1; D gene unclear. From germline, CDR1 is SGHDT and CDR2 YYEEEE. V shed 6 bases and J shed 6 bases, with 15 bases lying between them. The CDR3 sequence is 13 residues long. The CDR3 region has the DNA TGTGCCAGCACCCAGACTTCAAGGGCTGAAGCTTTCTTT. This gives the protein CASTQTSRAEAFF.